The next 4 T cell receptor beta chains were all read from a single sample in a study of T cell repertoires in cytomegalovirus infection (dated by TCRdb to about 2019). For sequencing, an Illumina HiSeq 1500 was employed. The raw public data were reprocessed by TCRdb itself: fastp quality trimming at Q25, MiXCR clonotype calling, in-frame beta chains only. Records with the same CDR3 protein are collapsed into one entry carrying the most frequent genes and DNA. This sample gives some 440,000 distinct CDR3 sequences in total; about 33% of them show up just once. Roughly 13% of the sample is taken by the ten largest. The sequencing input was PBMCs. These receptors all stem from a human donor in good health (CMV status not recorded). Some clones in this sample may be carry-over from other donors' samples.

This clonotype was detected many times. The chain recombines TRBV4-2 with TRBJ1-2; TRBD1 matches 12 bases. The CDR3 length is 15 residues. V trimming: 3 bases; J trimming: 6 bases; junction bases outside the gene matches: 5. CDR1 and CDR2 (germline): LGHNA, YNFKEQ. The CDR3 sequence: CASSHAGTGGDGYTF. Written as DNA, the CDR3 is TGTGCCAGCAGCCATGCCGGGACAGGGGGCGATGGCTACACCTTC.

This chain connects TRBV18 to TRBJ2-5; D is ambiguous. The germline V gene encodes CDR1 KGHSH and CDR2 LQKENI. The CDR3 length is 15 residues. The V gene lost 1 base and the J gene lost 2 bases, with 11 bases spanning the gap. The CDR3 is CASSPLGWDQETQYF. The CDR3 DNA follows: TGTGCCAGCTCACCACTCGGGTGGGATCAAGAGACCCAGTACTTC.

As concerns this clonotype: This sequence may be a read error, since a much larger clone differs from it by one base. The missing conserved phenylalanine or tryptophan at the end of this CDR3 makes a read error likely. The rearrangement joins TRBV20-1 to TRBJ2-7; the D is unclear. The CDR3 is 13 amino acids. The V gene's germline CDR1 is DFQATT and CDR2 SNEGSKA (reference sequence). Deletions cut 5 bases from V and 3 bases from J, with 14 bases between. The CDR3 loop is CSAHNPNFYEQYL. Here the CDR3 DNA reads TGCAGTGCTCATAACCCAAACTTCTACGAGCAGTACTTA.

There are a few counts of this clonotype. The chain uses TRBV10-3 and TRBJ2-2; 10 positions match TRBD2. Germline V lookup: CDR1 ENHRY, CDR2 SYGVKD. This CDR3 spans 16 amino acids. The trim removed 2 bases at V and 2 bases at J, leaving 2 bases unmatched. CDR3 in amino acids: CAISEPSGGNTGELFF. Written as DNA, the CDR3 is TGTGCCATCAGTGAGCCTAGCGGGGGAAACACCGGGGAGCTGTTTTTT.